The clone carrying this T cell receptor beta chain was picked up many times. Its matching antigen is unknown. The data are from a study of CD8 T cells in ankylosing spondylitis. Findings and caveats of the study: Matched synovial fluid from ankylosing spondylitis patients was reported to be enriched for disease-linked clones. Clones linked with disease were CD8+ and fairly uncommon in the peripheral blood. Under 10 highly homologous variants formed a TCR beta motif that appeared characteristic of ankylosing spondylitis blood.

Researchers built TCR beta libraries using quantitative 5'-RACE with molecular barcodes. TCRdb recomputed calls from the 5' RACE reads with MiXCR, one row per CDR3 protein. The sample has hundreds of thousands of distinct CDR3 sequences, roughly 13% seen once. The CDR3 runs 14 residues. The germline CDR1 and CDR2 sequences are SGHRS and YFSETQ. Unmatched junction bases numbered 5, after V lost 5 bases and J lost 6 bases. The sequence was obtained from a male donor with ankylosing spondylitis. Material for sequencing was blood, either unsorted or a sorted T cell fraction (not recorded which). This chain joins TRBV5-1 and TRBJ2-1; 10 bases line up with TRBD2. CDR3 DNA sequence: TGCGCCAGCAGGCTAGCGGGAGATAGCAATGAGCAGTTCTTC. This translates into CASRLAGDSNEQFF.